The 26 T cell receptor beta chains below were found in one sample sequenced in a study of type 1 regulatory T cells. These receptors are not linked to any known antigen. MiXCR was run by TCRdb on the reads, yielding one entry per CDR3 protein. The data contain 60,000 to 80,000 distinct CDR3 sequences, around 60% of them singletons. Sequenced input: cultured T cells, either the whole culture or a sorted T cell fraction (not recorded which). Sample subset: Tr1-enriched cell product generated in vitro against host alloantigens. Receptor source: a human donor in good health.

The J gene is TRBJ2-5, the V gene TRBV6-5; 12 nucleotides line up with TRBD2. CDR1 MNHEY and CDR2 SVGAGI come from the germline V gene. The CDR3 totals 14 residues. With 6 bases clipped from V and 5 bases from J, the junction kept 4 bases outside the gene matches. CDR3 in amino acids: CASRGLAGPETQYF. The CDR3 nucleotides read TGTGCCAGCAGAGGACTAGCGGGGCCGGAGACCCAGTACTTC.

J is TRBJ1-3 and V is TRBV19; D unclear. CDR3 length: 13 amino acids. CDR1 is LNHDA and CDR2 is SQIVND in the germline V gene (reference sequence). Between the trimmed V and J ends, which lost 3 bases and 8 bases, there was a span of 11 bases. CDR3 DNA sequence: TGTGCCAGTAGTATTGCCTCCGGGGACACCATATATTTT. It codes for CASSIASGDTIYF.

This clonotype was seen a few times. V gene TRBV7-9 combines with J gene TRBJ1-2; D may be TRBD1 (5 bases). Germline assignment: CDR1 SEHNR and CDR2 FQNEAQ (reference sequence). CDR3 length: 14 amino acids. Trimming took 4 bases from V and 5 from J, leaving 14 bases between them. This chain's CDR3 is CASSSPTEPYGYTF. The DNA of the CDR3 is TGTGCCAGCAGCTCACCGACAGAACCATATGGCTACACCTTC.

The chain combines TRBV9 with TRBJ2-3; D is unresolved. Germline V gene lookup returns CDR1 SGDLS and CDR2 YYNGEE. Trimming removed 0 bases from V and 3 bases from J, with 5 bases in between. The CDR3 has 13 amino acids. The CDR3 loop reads CASSVDGTDTQYF. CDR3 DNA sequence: TGTGCCAGCAGCGTAGACGGAACAGATACGCAGTATTTT.

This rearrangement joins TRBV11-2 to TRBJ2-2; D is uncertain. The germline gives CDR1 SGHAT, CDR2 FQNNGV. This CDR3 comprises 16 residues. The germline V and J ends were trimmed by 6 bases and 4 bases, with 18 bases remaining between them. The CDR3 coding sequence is TGTGCCAGCAGGTTGGGCGAGTCCTCTGGCACCGGGGAGCTGTTTTTT. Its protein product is CASRLGESSGTGELFF.

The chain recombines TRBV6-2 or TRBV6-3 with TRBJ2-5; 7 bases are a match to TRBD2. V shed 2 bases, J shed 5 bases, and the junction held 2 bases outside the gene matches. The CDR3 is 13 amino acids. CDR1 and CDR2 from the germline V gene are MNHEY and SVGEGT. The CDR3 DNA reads TGTGCCAGCAGTTACCTCGGGAGGGAGACCCAGTACTTC. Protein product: CASSYLGRETQYF.

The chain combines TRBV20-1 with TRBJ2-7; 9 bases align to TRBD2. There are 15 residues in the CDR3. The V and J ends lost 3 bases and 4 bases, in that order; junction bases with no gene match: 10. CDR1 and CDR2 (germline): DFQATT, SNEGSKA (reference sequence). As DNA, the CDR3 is TGCAGTGCTAGCGGGGTTAGCGGGAGAAGTTACGAGCAGTACTTC. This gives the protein CSASGVSGRSYEQYF.

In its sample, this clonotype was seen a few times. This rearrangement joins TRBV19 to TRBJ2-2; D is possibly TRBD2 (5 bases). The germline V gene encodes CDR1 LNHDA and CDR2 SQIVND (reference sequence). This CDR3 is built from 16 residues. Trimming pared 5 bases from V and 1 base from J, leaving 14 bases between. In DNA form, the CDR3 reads TGTGCCAGTAGTCCTCGGAGGACGGTGAACACCGGGGAGCTGTTTTTT. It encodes CASSPRRTVNTGELFF.

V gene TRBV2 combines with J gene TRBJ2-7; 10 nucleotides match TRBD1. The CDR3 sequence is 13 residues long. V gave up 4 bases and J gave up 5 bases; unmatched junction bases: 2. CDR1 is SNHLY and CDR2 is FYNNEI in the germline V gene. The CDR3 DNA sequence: TGTGCCAGCAGTGGACAGGGGGCTGACGAGCAGTACTTC. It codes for CASSGQGADEQYF.

Written as DNA, the CDR3 is TGTGCCAGCAGACAGGACTCCTGGGTTGGCATTCAGTACTTC. Translating it yields CASRQDSWVGIQYF. The chain joins TRBV12-3 or TRBV12-4 to TRBJ2-4, with D perhaps given as TRBD1 or TRBD2 (5 bases each). V lost 6 bases and J 9 bases, leaving 18 bases between the germline ends. This CDR3 is built from 14 residues.

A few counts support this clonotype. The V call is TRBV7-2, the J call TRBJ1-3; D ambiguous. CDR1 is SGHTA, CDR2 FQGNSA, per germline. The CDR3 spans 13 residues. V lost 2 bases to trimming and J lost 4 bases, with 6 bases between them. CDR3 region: CASSLNRGNTIYF. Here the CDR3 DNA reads TGTGCCAGCAGCTTAAATCGCGGAAACACCATATATTTT.

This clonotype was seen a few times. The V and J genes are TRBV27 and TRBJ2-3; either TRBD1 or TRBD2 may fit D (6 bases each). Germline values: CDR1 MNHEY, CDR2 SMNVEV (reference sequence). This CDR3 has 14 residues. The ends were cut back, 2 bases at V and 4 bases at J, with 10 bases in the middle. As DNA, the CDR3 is TGTGCCAGCAGTTTAGGAAGGGGGGCAGATACGCAGTATTTT. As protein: CASSLGRGADTQYF.

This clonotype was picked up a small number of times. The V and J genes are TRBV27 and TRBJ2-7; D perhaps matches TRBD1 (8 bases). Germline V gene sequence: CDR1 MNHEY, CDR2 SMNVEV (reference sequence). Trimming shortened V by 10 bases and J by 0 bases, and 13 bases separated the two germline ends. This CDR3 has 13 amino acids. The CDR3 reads CATTGGDSYEQYF. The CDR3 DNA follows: TGTGCCACCACAGGGGGGGACTCCTACGAGCAGTACTTC.

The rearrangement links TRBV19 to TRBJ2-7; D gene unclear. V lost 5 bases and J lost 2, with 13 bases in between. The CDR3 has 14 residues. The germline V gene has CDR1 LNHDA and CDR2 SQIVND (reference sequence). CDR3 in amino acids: CASSVTTSTYEQYF. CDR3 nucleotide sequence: TGTGCCAGTAGTGTAACGACCTCTACCTACGAGCAGTACTTC.

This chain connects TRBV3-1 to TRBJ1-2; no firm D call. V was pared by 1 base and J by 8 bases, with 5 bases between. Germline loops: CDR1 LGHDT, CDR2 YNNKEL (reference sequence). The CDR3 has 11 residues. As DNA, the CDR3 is TGTGCCAGCAGCCAAGTGGGAGGCTACACCTTC. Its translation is CASSQVGGYTF.

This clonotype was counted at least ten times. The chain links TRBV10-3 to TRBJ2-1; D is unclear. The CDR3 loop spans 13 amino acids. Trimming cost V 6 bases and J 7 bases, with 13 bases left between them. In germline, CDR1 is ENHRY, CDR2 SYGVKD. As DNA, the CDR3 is TGTGCCATCAGCCCTTCTCTCGCGAATGAGCAGTTCTTC. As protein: CAISPSLANEQFF.

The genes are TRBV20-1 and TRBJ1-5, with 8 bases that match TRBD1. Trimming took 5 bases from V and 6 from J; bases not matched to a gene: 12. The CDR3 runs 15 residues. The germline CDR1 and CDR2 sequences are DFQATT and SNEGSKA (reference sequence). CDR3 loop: CSAPGQGFFGQPQHF. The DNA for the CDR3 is TGCAGTGCTCCCGGACAGGGCTTTTTTGGTCAGCCCCAGCATTTT.

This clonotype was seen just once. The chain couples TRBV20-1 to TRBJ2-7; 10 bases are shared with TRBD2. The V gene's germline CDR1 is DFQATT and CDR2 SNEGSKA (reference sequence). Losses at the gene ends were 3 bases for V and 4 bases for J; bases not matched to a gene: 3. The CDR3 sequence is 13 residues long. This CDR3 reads CSARPSGSYEQYF. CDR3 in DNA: TGCAGTGCTAGGCCTAGCGGGAGTTACGAGCAGTACTTC.

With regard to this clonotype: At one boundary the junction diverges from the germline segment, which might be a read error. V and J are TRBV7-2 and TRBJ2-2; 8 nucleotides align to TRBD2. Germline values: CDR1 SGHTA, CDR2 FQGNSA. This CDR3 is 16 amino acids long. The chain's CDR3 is CASSLVRGGITGVLFF. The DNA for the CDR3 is TGTGCCAGCAGCTTAGTGCGCGGGGGGATCACCGGGGTGCTGTTTTTT.

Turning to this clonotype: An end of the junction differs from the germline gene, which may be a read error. The DNA for the CDR3 is TGCAGTACTAGGACTAGCGGGCTAAGCTCCTACAATGAGCAGTTCTTC. Residues: CSTRTSGLSSYNEQFF. This rearrangement joins TRBV20-1 to TRBJ2-1, with 11 bases that match TRBD2. From germline, CDR1 is DFQATT and CDR2 SNEGSKA (reference sequence). This CDR3 contains 16 residues.

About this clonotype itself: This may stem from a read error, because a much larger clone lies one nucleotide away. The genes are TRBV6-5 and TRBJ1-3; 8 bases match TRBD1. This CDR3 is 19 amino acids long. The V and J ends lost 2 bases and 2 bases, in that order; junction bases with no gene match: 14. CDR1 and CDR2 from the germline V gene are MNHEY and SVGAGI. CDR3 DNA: TGTGCCAGCAGTTACCACGCCCTACAGGGGGGTTTAGCTGGAAACACCATATATTTT. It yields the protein CASSYHALQGGLAGNTIYF.

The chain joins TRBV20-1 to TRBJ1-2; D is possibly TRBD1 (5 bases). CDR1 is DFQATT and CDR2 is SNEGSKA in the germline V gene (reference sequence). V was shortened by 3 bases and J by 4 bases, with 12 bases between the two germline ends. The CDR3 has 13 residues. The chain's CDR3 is CSASTQGRYGYTF. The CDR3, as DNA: TGCAGTGCTAGTACCCAGGGTCGCTATGGCTACACCTTC.

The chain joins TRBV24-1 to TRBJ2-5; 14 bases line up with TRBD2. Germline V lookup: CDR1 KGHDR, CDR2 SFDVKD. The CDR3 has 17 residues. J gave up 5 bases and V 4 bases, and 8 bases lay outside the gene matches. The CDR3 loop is CATSDPRGLAGVETQYF. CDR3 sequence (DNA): TGTGCCACCAGTGACCCTCGGGGACTAGCGGGAGTGGAGACCCAGTACTTC.

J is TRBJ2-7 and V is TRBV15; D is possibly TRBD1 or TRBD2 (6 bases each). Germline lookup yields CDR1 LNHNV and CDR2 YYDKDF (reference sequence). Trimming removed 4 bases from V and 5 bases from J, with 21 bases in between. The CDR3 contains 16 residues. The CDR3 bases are TGTGCCACCAGCACGCCTCGGGGGCGACCTCCCCACGAGCAGTACTTC. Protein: CATSTPRGRPPHEQYF.

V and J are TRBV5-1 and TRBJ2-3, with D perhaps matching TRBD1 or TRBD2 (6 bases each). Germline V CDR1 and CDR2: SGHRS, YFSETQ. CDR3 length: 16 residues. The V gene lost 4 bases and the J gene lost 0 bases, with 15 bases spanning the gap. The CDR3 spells CASSGGTLSSTDTQYF. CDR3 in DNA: TGCGCCAGCAGCGGGGGGACACTATCCAGCACAGATACGCAGTATTTT. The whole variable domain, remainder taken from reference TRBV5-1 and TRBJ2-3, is KAGVTQTPRYLIKTRGQQVTLSCSPISGHRSVSWYQQTPGQGLQFLFEYFSETQRNKGNFPGRFSGRQFSNSRSEMNVSTLELGDSALYLCASSGGTLSSTDTQYFGPGTRLTVL.

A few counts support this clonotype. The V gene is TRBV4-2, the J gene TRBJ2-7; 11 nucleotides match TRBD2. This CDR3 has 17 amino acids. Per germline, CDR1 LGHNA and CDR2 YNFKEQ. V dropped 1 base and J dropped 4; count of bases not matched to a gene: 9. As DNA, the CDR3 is TGTGCCAGCAGCCAAGCTTCGGTAGCGGGAGGGGTATACGAGCAGTACTTC. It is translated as CASSQASVAGGVYEQYF.